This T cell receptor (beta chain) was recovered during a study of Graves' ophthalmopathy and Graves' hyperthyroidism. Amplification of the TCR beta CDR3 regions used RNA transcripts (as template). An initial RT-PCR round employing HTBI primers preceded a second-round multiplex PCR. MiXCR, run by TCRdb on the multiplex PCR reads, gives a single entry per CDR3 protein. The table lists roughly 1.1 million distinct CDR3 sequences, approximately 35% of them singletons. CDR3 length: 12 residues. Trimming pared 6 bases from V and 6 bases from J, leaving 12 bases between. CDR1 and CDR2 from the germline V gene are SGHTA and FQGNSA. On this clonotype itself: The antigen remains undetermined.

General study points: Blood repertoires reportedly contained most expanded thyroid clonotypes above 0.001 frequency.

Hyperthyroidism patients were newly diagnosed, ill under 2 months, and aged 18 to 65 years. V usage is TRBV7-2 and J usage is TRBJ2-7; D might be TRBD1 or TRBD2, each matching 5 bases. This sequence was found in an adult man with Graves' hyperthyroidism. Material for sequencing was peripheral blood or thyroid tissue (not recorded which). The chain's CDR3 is CASSPLGAEQYF. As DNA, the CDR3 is TGTGCCAGCAGTCCGCTCGGGGCCGAGCAGTACTTC.